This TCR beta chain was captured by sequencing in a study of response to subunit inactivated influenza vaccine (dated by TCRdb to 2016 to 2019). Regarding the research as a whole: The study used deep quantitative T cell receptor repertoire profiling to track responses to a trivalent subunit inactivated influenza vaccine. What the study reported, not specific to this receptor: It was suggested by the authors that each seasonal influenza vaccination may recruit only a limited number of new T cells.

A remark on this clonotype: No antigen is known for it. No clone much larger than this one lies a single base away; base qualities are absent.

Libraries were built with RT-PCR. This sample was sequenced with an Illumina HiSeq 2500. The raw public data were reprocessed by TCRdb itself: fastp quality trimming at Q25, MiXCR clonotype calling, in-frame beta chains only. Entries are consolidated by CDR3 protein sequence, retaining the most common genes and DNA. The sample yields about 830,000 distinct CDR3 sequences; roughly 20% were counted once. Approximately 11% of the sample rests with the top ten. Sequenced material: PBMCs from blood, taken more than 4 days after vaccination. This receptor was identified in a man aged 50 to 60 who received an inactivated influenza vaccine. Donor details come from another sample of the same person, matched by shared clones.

CDR3 sequence: CAVGRERSYNEQFF. The nucleotide sequence is given as TGTGCCGTGGGTCGGGAGAGGTCCTACAATGAGCAGTTCTTC. The receptor chain draws on TRBV4-2 and TRBJ2-1, with TRBD2 tentatively as D gene (6 bases match). The trim is 11 bases for V and 1 base for J, with a gap of 15 bases between the germline ends. The CDR3 contains 14 residues, cysteine and phenylalanine counted. Only the CDR3 DNA stays, 42 bases, in frame from base 1. The germline V gene specifies LGHNA as CDR1 and YNFKEQ as CDR2.